This T cell receptor beta chain was recorded in a study of human T cells and chemical hapten exposure. In its sample, this clonotype was seen many times. Its antigen is unknown. Each CDR3 protein gets one entry after TCRdb re-called the RACE reads with MiXCR. The sample holds 100,000 or so distinct CDR3 sequences; 9% to 9.5% are singletons and the top ten take about 2%. The CDR3 loop spans 13 amino acids. Trimming shortened V by 5 bases and J by 11 bases, and 16 bases separated the two germline ends. The germline gives CDR1 MNHNY, CDR2 SVGAGI (reference sequence). Time point: patch test 2, 6 weeks after DPC sensitization. Indicated treatment: therapeutic diphenylcyclopropenone sensitization with weekly scalp DPC. Study-level points and caveats: In comparison with controls, expanded TCRs gave rise to a significantly larger number of large CDR3 similarity clusters. With regard to DPC sensitization, TCRs above 1 in 1000 frequency did not change.

The starting material was whole blood, obtained in connection with sensitization to the hapten diphenylcyclopropenone (DPC). This rearrangement joins TRBV6-6 to TRBJ1-5; D ambiguous. The receptor's source is a middle-aged woman with alopecia areata. Some clones in this sample may be carry-over from other donors' samples. Here the CDR3 DNA reads TGTGCCAGCAGTCACCCCGCGGCGTTAACCCAGCATTTT. Residues: CASSHPAALTQHF.